This T cell receptor (beta chain) was observed in a study of CD8 T cells in ankylosing spondylitis. The study, taken as a whole, reports: Within matched ankylosing spondylitis synovial fluid, disease-linked clones were reportedly significantly enriched. There was a TCR beta motif, made of several highly homologous variants, that appeared characteristic of ankylosing spondylitis blood.

V lost 1 base, J lost 3 bases, and 9 bases stayed unmatched. Per the germline V gene, CDR1 is SGHAT and CDR2 is FQNNGV. There are 17 residues in the CDR3. This clonotype was seen repeatedly, ten times or more. As yet, its antigen is unknown. TCRdb independently ran MiXCR on the 5' RACE reads; one entry per CDR3 protein. The sample carries 330,000 or so distinct CDR3 sequences, 7% to 9% recorded once. Sequencing was done on a sample of blood, either unsorted or a sorted T cell fraction (not recorded which). The clonotype originates from a male donor with ankylosing spondylitis. This rearrangement joins TRBV11-2 to TRBJ2-1; TRBD2 aligns across 7 bases. The CDR3 protein is CASSLGGLAVFYNEQFF. The CDR3 DNA is TGTGCCAGCAGCTTAGGGGGTCTAGCGGTTTTCTACAATGAGCAGTTCTTC.